This T cell receptor (beta chain) emerged from a study of neurological immune-mediated disorders. A single run covered 15-18 subjects with over 190 million TCR-beta sequences. MiXCR, run by TCRdb on the 5' RACE reads, gives a single entry per CDR3 protein. Among tens of thousands of distinct CDR3 sequences listed, around a tenth were seen once. Unmatched junction bases numbered 7, after V lost 2 bases and J lost 2 bases. The CDR3 contains 16 residues. The germline V gene encodes CDR1 SGHRS and CDR2 YFSETQ. This clonotype was detected ten times or more. This chain connects TRBV5-1 to TRBJ2-5, with TRBD1 matching 9 bases. The specimen sequenced was PBMCs. This TCR derives from a young woman with HTLV-1-associated myelopathy (HAM/TSP). The CDR3 spells CASSLMGQGLQETQYF. CDR3 nucleotide sequence: TGCGCCAGCAGCTTAATGGGACAGGGACTTCAAGAGACCCAGTACTTC. Supplemented by reference TRBV5-1 and TRBJ2-5, the full variable domain reads KAGVTQTPRYLIKTRGQQVTLSCSPISGHRSVSWYQQTPGQGLQFLFEYFSETQRNKGNFPGRFSGRQFSNSRSEMNVSTLELGDSALYLCASSLMGQGLQETQYFGPGTRLLVL.